This TCR beta chain was identified in a study of regulatory T cells in long-lasting Graves disease. Whole-study context: Under 3 months of antithyroid drugs had been taken by newly diagnosed Graves' patients. Whole-study findings and limits: Those with persistent Graves' had less TCR diversity than newly diagnosed patients. TRBV28 was favored in persistent disease, as were TRBJ1-2 and TRBJ2-5.

Time point given: newly diagnosed GD, antithyroid drugs for less than 3 months. Following extraction of RNA from PBMCs, that RNA was used to make the TCR library. This clonotype was found a few times. Its antigen is as yet unknown. Investigators prepared the TCR beta libraries by applying iRepertoire HTBI primers and Arm-PCR of CDR3 regions. TCRdb processed the multiplex PCR reads anew with MiXCR; each CDR3 protein has one entry. The table includes 520,000 or so distinct CDR3 sequences, approximately 12% detected once. This CDR3 has 13 amino acids. V was trimmed by 2 bases and J by 5 bases, leaving 9 bases between them. Germline loops: CDR1 KGHSH, CDR2 LQKENI. This sample was also put to use in a study of T cells in Graves' hyperthyroidism and ophthalmopathy. That work states: The primer set for the first-round RT-PCR of the TCR CDR3 was HTBI.

The V gene is TRBV18, the J gene TRBJ2-5; D gene uncertain. The clonotype comes from a woman aged 25 to 39 with Graves disease. The sequencing here drew on peripheral blood mononuclear cells (PBMCs), taken at new diagnosis, from a patient treated with antithyroid drugs. The CDR3 DNA follows: TGTGCCAGCTCACCAGGCTCACGTGAGACCCAGTACTTC. Translated, it gives CASSPGSRETQYF. Supplemented by reference TRBV18 and TRBJ2-5, the full variable domain reads NAGVMQNPRHLVRRRGQEARLRCSPMKGHSHVYWYRQLPEEGLKFMVYLQKENIIDESGMPKERFSAEFPKEGPSILRIQQVVRGDSAAYFCASSPGSRETQYFGPGTRLLVL.